This is a list of T cell receptor beta chains from one sample in a study of CD8+ T cells in alopecia areata. Sequencing was performed with immunoSEQ multiplex PCR; in TCRdb, only in-frame clones are kept and a portion is missing. The data show over 120,000 clones, 54% seen once. Sequences were derived from CD8+ T cells sorted from blood, sampled at week 4, from a patient treated with tofacitinib. The receptors shown here come from a human donor with alopecia areata. Both conserved end residues are part of each CDR3. The D gene is left open where the match is weak. The listing skips clone size in some rows; elsewhere it reads once, few, many or a size class.

j_call | v_call | d_call | cdr3_length | clone_size | cdr3_nt | cdr3_aa
TRBJ2-1 | TRBV6-5 | TRBD2 | 15 | . | TGTGCCAGCAGTTTCGGACTAGCGGGGCATGGTGAGCAGTTCTTC | CASSFGLAGHGEQFF
TRBJ1-6 | TRBV13 | . | 12 | . | TGTGCCAGCAGCTTGTCAGGGACACCCCTCCACTTT | CASSLSGTPLHF
TRBJ1-6 | TRBV7-9 | TRBD1 | 15 | few | TGTGCCAGCAGCGGACAAGACAGGGCTAATTCACCCCTCCACTTT | CASSGQDRANSPLHF
TRBJ2-3 | TRBV5-6 | TRBD2 | 16 | . | TGTGCCAGCAGCTTGGGACTAGCGGGGAGCACAGATACGCAGTATTTT | CASSLGLAGSTDTQYF
TRBJ1-6 | TRBV7-9 | . | 16 | few | TGTGCCAGCAGCTTAGGGGAGAGCTCCTATAATTCACCCCTCCACTTT | CASSLGESSYNSPLHF
TRBJ2-5 | TRBV13 | TRBD2 | 16 | . | TGTGCCAGCAGCACCAGTAGCGGGGGGGCTGGAGAGACCCAGTACTTC | CASSTSSGGAGETQYF
TRBJ1-1 | TRBV19 | . | 14 | . | TGTGCCAGTAGTATCAGCCTGCCCCTCGGTGAAGCTTTCTTT | CASSISLPLGEAFF
TRBJ1-1 | TRBV5-6 | . | 13 | . | TGTGCCAGCAGCTTTGCAGAAACCGTTGAAGCTTTCTTT | CASSFAETVEAFF
TRBJ2-2 | TRBV4-3 | . | 14 | . | TGCGCCAGCAGCCAAGTAGGGGGGCCCGGGGAGCTGTTTTTT | CASSQVGGPGELFF
TRBJ2-2 | TRBV30 | . | 12 | once | TGTGCCTGGGACACCGGGACCGGGGAGCTGTTTTTT | CAWDTGTGELFF
TRBJ2-1 | TRBV9 | TRBD2 | 15 | . | TGTGCCAGCAGCGGGCTAGCGGGGGGTGGAAATGAGCAGTTCTTC | CASSGLAGGGNEQFF
TRBJ2-7 | TRBV2 | . | 15 | . | TGTGCCAGCAGTGACCCCGGGGAAGGGGAGTACGAGCAGTACTTC | CASSDPGEGEYEQYF
TRBJ1-2 | TRBV23-1 | . | 13 | . | TGCGCCAGGACCAATTGGATTAACTATGGCTACACCTTC | CARTNWINYGYTF
TRBJ2-1 | TRBV10-3 | TRBD1 | 14 | . | TGTGCCATATCTCCCGGGACAGGGGGAGGTGAGCAGTTCTTC | CAISPGTGGGEQFF
TRBJ1-5 | TRBV2 | . | 17 | few | TGTGCCAGCAGGGACACGGTCCGGTCTCCGAGCAATCAGCCCCAGCATTTT | CASRDTVRSPSNQPQHF
TRBJ2-1 | TRBV13 | . | 13 | . | TGTGCCAGCAGCTTAAGCGGCTACAATGAGCAGTTCTTC | CASSLSGYNEQFF
TRBJ2-7 | TRBV5-6 | TRBD2 | 15 | few | TGTGCCAGCAGCAAGCGGGGGTTTCTCTCCTACGAGCAGTACTTC | CASSKRGFLSYEQYF
TRBJ1-5 | TRBV5-6 | TRBD1 | 13 | . | TGTGCCAGCAGCTACAGGGGGAATCAGCCCCAGCATTTT | CASSYRGNQPQHF